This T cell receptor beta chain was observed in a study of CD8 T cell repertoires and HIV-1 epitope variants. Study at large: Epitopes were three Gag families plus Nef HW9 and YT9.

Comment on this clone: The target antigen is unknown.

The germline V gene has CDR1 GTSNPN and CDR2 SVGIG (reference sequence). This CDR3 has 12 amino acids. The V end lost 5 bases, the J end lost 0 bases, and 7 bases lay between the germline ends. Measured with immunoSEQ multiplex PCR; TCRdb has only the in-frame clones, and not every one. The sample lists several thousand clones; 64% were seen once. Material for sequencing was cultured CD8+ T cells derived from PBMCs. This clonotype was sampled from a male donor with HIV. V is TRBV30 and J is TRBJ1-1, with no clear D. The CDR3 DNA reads TGTGCCTGGGGAGGTTTGAACACTGAAGCTTTCTTT. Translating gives CAWGGLNTEAFF.